Presented here are 30 T cell receptor beta chains from one specimen sequenced in a study of control samples from healthy donors and cancer patients. TCRdb's copy holds only in-frame clones and misses some; the assay was immunoSEQ multiplex PCR. The sample lists more than 85,000 clones, about 89% seen once, with approximately 18% in the top ten. Material for sequencing was blood. The receptors shown here come from a woman aged 45 to 65 in good health.

The gene calls are TRBV10-3 and TRBJ1-5; TRBD1 might be the D (6 bases). Looked up from germline, CDR1 is ENHRY and CDR2 is SYGVKD. The V end was cut by 2 bases, the J end by 3 bases, with 17 bases between. The CDR3 contains 17 residues. The chain's CDR3 is CAISETLTGNPNQPQHF. CDR3 coding DNA: TGTGCCATCAGTGAGACTTTAACAGGGAATCCCAATCAGCCCCAGCATTTT.

This chain connects TRBV11-2 to TRBJ2-5; perhaps TRBD1 as D (5 bases). The CDR3 runs 14 residues. Germline-derived CDR1 and CDR2 are SGHAT and FQNNGV. The ends were cut back, 5 bases at V and 4 bases at J, with 14 bases in the middle. CDR3 DNA sequence: TGTGCCAGCAGCCCGATCAAGGGGCGAGAGACCCAGTACTTC. Translated, it gives CASSPIKGRETQYF. The complete variable domain, with remaining parts taken from reference TRBV11-2 and TRBJ2-5, reads EAGVAQSPRYKIIEKRQSVAFWCNPISGHATLYWYQQILGQGPKLLIQFQNNGVVDDSQLPKDRFSAERLKGVDSTLKIQPAKLEDSAVYLCASSPIKGRETQYFGPGTRLLVL.

The CDR3 is CASSLGAATYTGELFF. The CDR3 DNA is TGTGCCAGCAGCTTGGGGGCGGCTACATACACCGGGGAGCTGTTTTTT. The rearrangement joins TRBV5-4 to TRBJ2-2; D gene unclear. The germline V and J ends were trimmed by 0 bases and 3 bases, with 12 bases remaining between them. There are 16 residues in the CDR3. Germline V gene lookup returns CDR1 SGHNT and CDR2 YYREEE (reference sequence).

The CDR3 spells CASSPVGGDEQYV. CDR3 bases: TGTGCCAGCAGCCCGGTAGGGGGGGACGAGCAGTACGTC. The V call is TRBV21-1, the J call TRBJ2-7; TRBD2 is the table's D call and was not checked against the DNA. TRBV21-1 is given as a pseudogene. The CDR3 spans 13 residues.

The genes are TRBV11-3 and TRBJ2-3; 7 positions match TRBD2. The germline CDR1 and CDR2 sequences are SGHNT and YENEEA. CDR3 length: 16 amino acids. With V trimmed by 5 bases and J by 4 bases, 12 bases remained unmatched. The CDR3 coding sequence is TGTGCCAGCAGCGAGCCCGGCGGGAGAAACGCAGATACGCAGTATTTT. Its translation is CASSEPGGRNADTQYF.

This sequence joins TRBV5-1 and TRBJ1-3; no clear D. The CDR3 loop spans 17 amino acids. The germline gives CDR1 SGHRS, CDR2 YFSETQ. With 0 bases removed from V and 0 bases from J, the gap between germline ends came to 13 bases. For the CDR3, the DNA is TGCGCCAGCAGCTTGGAGACACTTTCTTACTCTGGAAACACCATATATTTT. Protein: CASSLETLSYSGNTIYF.

The rearrangement uses TRBV7-8 and TRBJ1-5; no definite D call. Germline CDR1 and CDR2: SGHVS and FQNEAQ. The CDR3 runs to 14 residues. Trimming removed 7 bases at V and 2 bases at J, with 12 bases between. CDR3: CASTLTRGNQPQHF. The CDR3 coding sequence is TGTGCCAGCACCCTAACTCGGGGCAATCAGCCCCAGCATTTT.

This clone turned up a few times. The J gene is TRBJ1-5, the V gene TRBV30; D is ambiguous. This CDR3 region has 15 residues. Germline CDR1 GTSNPN, CDR2 SVGIG (reference sequence). V lost 4 bases and J lost 9, with 22 bases in between. The CDR3 is CAWTQSGGDRGPQHF. The DNA of the CDR3 is TGTGCCTGGACTCAAAGTGGTGGCGACCGAGGGCCCCAGCATTTT.

This chain joins TRBV6-5 and TRBJ2-5, with D possibly being TRBD1 or TRBD2 (6 bases each). Trimming left V 0 bases short and J 9 bases short, with 14 bases between. Germline lookup yields CDR1 MNHEY and CDR2 SVGAGI. This CDR3 comprises 14 residues. CDR3 loop: CASSYSRGATSQYF. CDR3 DNA sequence: TGTGCCAGCAGTTACTCGAGGGGGGCGACGTCCCAGTACTTC.

The chain's CDR3 is CAISDGGSYGYTF. As DNA, the CDR3 is TGTGCCATCAGTGATGGGGGCTCCTATGGCTACACCTTC. The chain uses TRBV10-3 and TRBJ1-2; tentative D call: TRBD1 (6 bases). The ends were cut back, 3 bases at V and 4 bases at J, with 9 bases in the middle. The germline V gene encodes CDR1 ENHRY and CDR2 SYGVKD. The length of the CDR3 is 13 residues.

The CDR3 reads CATSRVQGAGEAFF. DNA for the CDR3: TGTGCCACCAGCAGAGTACAGGGGGCCGGTGAAGCTTTCTTT. This rearrangement joins TRBV15 to TRBJ1-1; TRBD1 matches at 9 bases. With 1 base clipped from V and 7 bases from J, the junction kept 4 bases outside the gene matches. This CDR3 has 14 residues. Germline CDR1 LNHNV, CDR2 YYDKDF (reference sequence).

The V and J genes are TRBV11-2 and TRBJ2-7; D is unclear. Germline V gene sequence: CDR1 SGHAT, CDR2 FQNNGV. The V end was cut by 1 base, the J end by 1 base, with 2 bases between. This CDR3 comprises 12 residues. The CDR3 DNA follows: TGTGCCAGCAGCTTAGGTTCCTACGAGCAGTACGTC. Residues: CASSLGSYEQYV.

The gene calls are TRBV4-1 and TRBJ2-2; D is uncertain. With 3 bases removed from V and 6 bases from J, the gap between germline ends came to 8 bases. The CDR3 extends over 13 amino acids. Germline values: CDR1 MGHRA, CDR2 YSYEKL. The CDR3 spells CASSHLGAGELFF. The CDR3 DNA follows: TGCGCCAGCAGCCACTTGGGCGCCGGGGAGCTGTTTTTT.

The rearrangement uses TRBV30 and TRBJ2-2; D unclear. The CDR3 is 16 amino acids. V shed 5 bases and J shed 5 bases, with 21 bases lying between them. The germline V gene encodes CDR1 GTSNPN and CDR2 SVGIG (reference sequence). The CDR3 is CAWGDVYTWATGELFF. Written as DNA, the CDR3 is TGTGCCTGGGGGGATGTCTATACGTGGGCGACCGGGGAGCTGTTTTTT.

J is TRBJ2-2 and V is TRBV5-5; 11 bases agree with TRBD2. V gave up 0 bases and J gave up 4 bases; unmatched junction bases: 8. The CDR3 has 18 amino acids. Germline CDR1 reads SGHKS; CDR2 reads YYEKEE (reference sequence). The CDR3: CASSLVSSGRAGTGELFF. CDR3 nucleotides: TGTGCCAGCAGCTTGGTTAGTAGCGGGAGGGCCGGCACCGGGGAGCTGTTTTTT.

This chain links TRBV19 with TRBJ2-1, with 10 nucleotides matching TRBD2. CDR1 is LNHDA and CDR2 is SQIVND in the germline V gene (reference sequence). There are 15 residues in the CDR3. Trimming took 3 bases from V and 12 from J; bases not matched to a gene: 11. This CDR3 reads CASSIKAGGPRVQFF. CDR3 coding DNA: TGTGCCAGTAGTATTAAAGCGGGAGGGCCACGGGTGCAGTTCTTC.

The V call is TRBV19, the J call TRBJ2-7; TRBD1 might be the D (5 bases). Germline CDR1 LNHDA, CDR2 SQIVND (reference sequence). V lost 7 bases, J lost 9 bases, and 19 bases lay in between. The CDR3 is made up of 13 amino acids. DNA for the CDR3: TGTGCCAGTACTCCAGGGCTAAGCCTCGGGCAGTACGTC. It specifies CASTPGLSLGQYV.

The rearrangement joins TRBV4-1 to TRBJ1-4; D is undetermined. Trimming left V 4 bases short and J 8 bases short, with 20 bases between. CDR1 and CDR2 from the germline V gene are MGHRA and YSYEKL. The CDR3 sequence is 16 residues long. CDR3: CASSPVGEVIWEKLFF. Written as DNA, the CDR3 is TGCGCCAGCAGCCCCGTCGGGGAGGTAATTTGGGAAAAACTGTTTTTT.

This chain uses TRBV6-6 with TRBJ1-5; 9 nucleotides align to TRBD1. This CDR3 comprises 17 residues. Looked up from germline, CDR1 is MNHNY and CDR2 is SVGAGI (reference sequence). The trim removed 5 bases at V and 2 bases at J, leaving 10 bases unmatched. Here the CDR3 reads CASSGSTGGGGNQPQHF. The CDR3 DNA follows: TGTGCCAGCAGTGGATCCACAGGGGGCGGTGGCAATCAGCCCCAGCATTTT.

The chain is built from TRBV20-1 and TRBJ1-1, with D hard to call. CDR1 is DFQATT and CDR2 is SNEGSKA in the germline V gene (reference sequence). The CDR3 spans 11 residues. The CDR3, as DNA: TGCGCAACAGACGGAAACACTGAAGCTTTCTTT. The encoded protein is CATDGNTEAFF.

The CDR3 region has the DNA TGTGCCAGCTCATGGGACAGGTCCTACGAGCAGTACTTC. Its translation: CASSWDRSYEQYF. The chain combines TRBV18 with TRBJ2-7, with 8 bases fitting TRBD1. The CDR3 is 13 residues long. The germline gives CDR1 KGHSH, CDR2 LQKENI. With V trimmed by 5 bases and J by 1 base, 1 base remained unmatched. The variable domain in full, completed from reference TRBV18 and TRBJ2-7, reads NAGVMQNPRHLVRRRGQEARLRCSPMKGHSHVYWYRQLPEEGLKFMVYLQKENIIDESGMPKERFSAEFPKEGPSILRIQQVVRGDSAAYFCASSWDRSYEQYFGPGTRLTVT.

The V and J genes are TRBV3-1 (or the pseudogene TRBV3-2) and TRBJ2-1; D gene ambiguous. Trimming stripped 7 bases from V and 0 bases from J, with 16 bases between. The CDR3 is made up of 16 amino acids. Germline CDR1 and CDR2: LGHDT and YNNKEL (reference sequence). The CDR3 region is CASTLRPQSSYNEQFF. The CDR3 coding sequence is TGTGCCAGCACCCTCAGGCCTCAGAGCTCCTACAATGAGCAGTTCTTC.

The chain has TRBV4-2 and TRBJ1-3; perhaps TRBD1 as D (5 bases). The CDR3 runs 10 residues. Trimming took off 8 bases at V and 13 bases at J, with 12 bases between the two ends. CDR1 and CDR2 (germline): LGHNA, YNFKEQ. CDR3 DNA: TGTGCCAGCGGCACTCCAGGGATATATTTT. This sequence encodes CASGTPGIYF.

The chain links TRBV2 to TRBJ2-5, with D possibly being TRBD1 (5 bases). V dropped 4 bases and J dropped 7 bases, with 10 bases sitting between them. CDR3 length: 12 amino acids. Germline V gene sequence: CDR1 SNHLY, CDR2 FYNNEI. In DNA form, the CDR3 reads TGTGCCAGCAGTGGGGAAAGGGGGACCCAGTACTTC. Translated: CASSGERGTQYF.

In DNA form, the CDR3 reads TGTGCCAGCTACCAAGGAGGGAGGGGCGACGAGCAGTACGTC. It specifies CASYQGGRGDEQYV. The chain carries TRBV5-6 and TRBJ2-7; 7 positions match TRBD2. Germline V lookup: CDR1 SGHDT, CDR2 YYEEEE. This CDR3 has 14 amino acids. V was pared by 7 bases and J by 5 bases, with 12 bases of the junction left unmatched.

This clone was seen just once. This sequence joins TRBV5-4 and TRBJ2-2; 7 positions agree with TRBD1. The CDR3 runs to 18 residues. The germline CDR1 and CDR2 sequences are SGHNT and YYREEE (reference sequence). Trimming at V came to 4 bases and at J to 2 bases, leaving 14 bases not matched to a gene. CDR3 coding DNA: TGTGCCAGCAGCAAGACAGGGCTCGGTGAAATAAACACCGGGGAGCTGTTTTTT. Translation gives CASSKTGLGEINTGELFF.

This chain joins TRBV7-9 and TRBJ2-7, with D maybe TRBD2 (6 bases). This CDR3 comprises 18 residues. Trimming stripped 5 bases from V and 3 bases from J, with 26 bases between. CDR1 is SEHNR and CDR2 is FQNEAQ in the germline V gene (reference sequence). The CDR3 DNA follows: TGTGCCAGCAGCCCCCTCGCCGGGAGCCCGGAGGAATTCTACGAGCAGTACGTC. Translation gives CASSPLAGSPEEFYEQYV.

V and J are TRBV7-3 and TRBJ2-2; 10 nucleotides match TRBD2. From germline, CDR1 is SGHTA and CDR2 FQGTGA. The CDR3 loop spans 17 amino acids. V gave up 7 bases and J gave up 6 bases; unmatched junction bases: 14. The CDR3 region has the DNA TGTGCCAGCACCCGCGGGCCAGCGGGGGGGCTTTCCGGGGAGCTGTTTTTT. It yields the protein CASTRGPAGGLSGELFF.

The chain carries TRBV5-1 and TRBJ2-3; 7 bases line up with TRBD1. V was clipped by 4 bases and J by 4 bases; unmatched bases: 6. The CDR3 covers 14 residues. The V gene's germline CDR1 is SGHRS and CDR2 YFSETQ. CDR3 sequence: CASSVRGPSDTQYF. DNA of the CDR3: TGCGCCAGCAGCGTAAGGGGGCCTTCAGATACGCAGTATTTT.

This clone was counted once. The chain has TRBV5-1 and TRBJ2-1; 11 bases are shared with TRBD2. The germline V gene encodes CDR1 SGHRS and CDR2 YFSETQ. V shed 0 bases and J 4 bases; nucleotides not matched to a gene: 3. This CDR3 contains 16 residues. CDR3 sequence: CASSLGRTSGYNEQFF. DNA for the CDR3: TGCGCCAGCAGCTTGGGCAGGACTAGCGGGTACAATGAGCAGTTCTTC.